This is a list of T cell receptor beta chains from one sample in a study of siplizumab effects on memory and regulatory T cells. Profiling relied on immunoSEQ multiplex PCR, and the TCRdb table lists in-frame clones only, not all of them. The data contain thousands of clones, more than 60% of them singletons. Sequencing was carried out using effector memory CD8+ T cells sorted from blood. The receptor set was obtained from a human donor in good health. Both conserved end residues are part of each CDR3. Fields, in order: J gene, D gene, clone size, V gene, CDR3 protein, CDR3 DNA. D genes are given only for firm matches. Only part of the rows carry a size: once, few, many, or a class if the clone is expanded.

J: TRBJ1-1
D: .
size: .
V: TRBV6-4
CDR3: CASSAGENTEAFF
DNA: TGTGCCAGCAGTGCGGGGGAGAACACTGAAGCTTTCTTT

J: TRBJ1-6
D: TRBD1
size: .
V: TRBV9
CDR3: CASSSPDRSNSPLHF
DNA: TGTGCCAGCAGCTCCCCGGACAGGAGTAATTCACCCCTCCACTTT

J: TRBJ2-7
D: .
size: .
V: TRBV28
CDR3: CASSPRTAAGVYEQYF
DNA: TGTGCCAGCAGTCCCAGGACGGCGGCTGGGGTCTACGAGCAGTACTTC

J: TRBJ2-3
D: .
size: .
V: TRBV28
CDR3: CASSFLSGTDTQYF
DNA: TGTGCCAGCAGTTTTCTTAGCGGCACAGATACGCAGTATTTT

J: TRBJ2-7
D: TRBD2
size: .
V: TRBV5-8
CDR3: CASSYGGSREQYF
DNA: TGTGCCAGCAGCTACGGCGGGAGTAGGGAGCAGTACTTC

J: TRBJ1-2
D: .
size: .
V: TRBV5-1
CDR3: CASSGPPHYGYTF
DNA: TGCGCCAGCAGCGGTCCCCCCCACTATGGCTACACCTTC

J: TRBJ1-2
D: .
size: .
V: TRBV28
CDR3: CASLSPGVGNYGYTF
DNA: TGTGCCAGCCTTTCACCGGGGGTCGGGAACTATGGCTACACCTTC

J: TRBJ2-2
D: .
size: .
V: TRBV29-1
CDR3: CSVDSDTGELFF
DNA: TGCAGCGTTGATTCGGACACCGGGGAGCTGTTTTTT

J: TRBJ1-1
D: .
size: .
V: TRBV5-6
CDR3: CASSPLGQPNTEAFF
DNA: TGTGCCAGCAGCCCCCTCGGGCAGCCGAACACTGAAGCTTTCTTT

J: TRBJ2-1
D: .
size: .
V: TRBV27
CDR3: CASSTTRNEQFF
DNA: TGTGCCAGCAGTACCACTAGAAATGAGCAGTTCTTC

J: TRBJ1-4
D: .
size: .
V: TRBV28
CDR3: CASSTPPLINEKLFF
DNA: TGTGCCAGCAGCACCCCCCCCCTAATAAATGAAAAACTGTTTTTT

J: TRBJ2-1
D: .
size: .
V: TRBV9
CDR3: CASSSGLRDNEQFF
DNA: TGTGCCAGCAGCTCCGGACTGCGCGACAATGAGCAGTTCTTC

J: TRBJ1-2
D: .
size: few
V: TRBV7-3
CDR3: CASSLYGGPNYGYTF
DNA: TGTGCCAGCAGCTTATACGGGGGCCCTAACTATGGCTACACCTTC

J: TRBJ2-2
D: .
size: .
V: TRBV25-1
CDR3: CASSVLTGELFF
DNA: TGTGCCAGCAGTGTGCTCACCGGGGAGCTGTTTTTT